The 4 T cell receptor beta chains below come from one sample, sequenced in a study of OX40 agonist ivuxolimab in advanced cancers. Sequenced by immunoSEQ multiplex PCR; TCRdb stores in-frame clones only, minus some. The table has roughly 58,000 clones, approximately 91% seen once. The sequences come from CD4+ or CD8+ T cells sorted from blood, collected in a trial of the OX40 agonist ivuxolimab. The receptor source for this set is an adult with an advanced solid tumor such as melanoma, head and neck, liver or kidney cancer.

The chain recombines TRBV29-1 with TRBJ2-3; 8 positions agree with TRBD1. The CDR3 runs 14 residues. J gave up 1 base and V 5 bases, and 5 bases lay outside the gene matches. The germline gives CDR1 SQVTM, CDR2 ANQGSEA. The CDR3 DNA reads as TGCAGCGTTCATACGGACAGGGGCACAGATACGCAGTATTTT. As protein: CSVHTDRGTDTQYF.

The CDR3 spells CASYTGGARYEQYF. CDR3 coding DNA: TGTGCCAGCTACACAGGGGGCGCACGCTACGAGCAGTACTTC. V and J are TRBV28 and TRBJ2-7, with TRBD1 identical over 9 bases. Germline CDR1 is MDHEN and CDR2 is SYDVKM. Germline trimming cut 8 bases from V and 3 bases from J; bases unmatched to any gene: 8. CDR3 length: 14 amino acids.

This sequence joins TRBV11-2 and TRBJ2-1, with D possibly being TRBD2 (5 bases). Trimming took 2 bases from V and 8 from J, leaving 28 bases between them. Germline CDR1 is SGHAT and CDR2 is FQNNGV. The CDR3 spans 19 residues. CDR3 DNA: TGTGCCAGCAGCTTAAGCCCCTTCCTCTCGCGGGTTCTCGGGGATGAGCAGTTCTTC. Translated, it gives CASSLSPFLSRVLGDEQFF.

CDR3 amino acids: CASSFSDSRDTQYF. The CDR3 region has the DNA TGCGCCAGCAGCTTTAGCGACAGTCGGGATACGCAGTATTTT. This chain connects TRBV5-1 to TRBJ2-3; D may correspond to TRBD1 or TRBD2 (5 bases each). Per the germline V gene, CDR1 is SGHRS and CDR2 is YFSETQ. Trimming removed 2 bases at V and 6 bases at J, with 13 bases between. The CDR3 runs to 14 residues.